The 21 T cell receptor beta chains below were found in one sample sequenced in a study of cytotoxic CD8 clonotypes in ibrutinib-treated CLL. The table came from immunoSEQ multiplex PCR; TCRdb's copy has only in-frame clones and leaves some out. The repertoire holds over 150,000 clones, roughly 86% seen once, with under 2.5% in the top ten. The material was PBMCs, obtained after 12 months of ibrutinib treatment. The source of these receptors is a human donor with chronic lymphocytic leukemia.

The CDR3 here is CSVLSGTGANVLTF. CDR3 in DNA: TGCAGCGTTCTTTCAGGGACTGGGGCCAACGTCCTGACTTTC. The chain carries TRBV29-1 and TRBJ2-6; D is perhaps TRBD1 (5 bases). V lost 5 bases, J lost 2 bases, and 10 bases lay in between. The CDR3 is made up of 14 amino acids. Germline V gene data show CDR1 as SQVTM and CDR2 as ANQGSEA. The entire variable domain, with the rest obtained from reference TRBV29-1 and TRBJ2-6, is as follows: SAVISQKPSRDICQRGTSLTIQCQVDSQVTMMFWYRQQPGQSLTLIATANQGSEATYESGFVIDKFPISRPNLTFSTLTVSNMSPEDSSIYLCSVLSGTGANVLTFGAGSRLTVL.

Regarding this clone: This same CDR3 is encoded by further DNA sequences in the sample. The V gene is TRBV18, the J gene TRBJ2-7; 11 bases are a match to TRBD1. Unmatched junction bases numbered 2, after V lost 3 bases and J lost 1 base. Germline V lookup: CDR1 KGHSH, CDR2 LQKENI. CDR3 length: 15 residues. The CDR3 here is CASSPGTGGSYEQYF. The CDR3 DNA sequence: TGTGCCAGCTCACCCGGGACAGGGGGATCCTACGAGCAGTACTTC.

The rearrangement joins TRBV4-3 to TRBJ2-7, with 10 bases identical to TRBD2. V dropped 1 base and J dropped 2; count of bases not matched to a gene: 2. The CDR3 contains 15 residues. Per the germline V gene, CDR1 is LGHNA and CDR2 is YSLEER. The CDR3 DNA follows: TGCGCCAGCAGCCAAGTTCTAGCGGGGGCCTACGAGCAGTACTTC. This codes for CASSQVLAGAYEQYF.

V usage is TRBV2 and J usage is TRBJ2-5; D is ambiguous. The CDR3 covers 14 residues. V was clipped by 3 bases and J by 1 base, with 9 bases between them. Germline V CDR1 and CDR2: SNHLY, FYNNEI. For the CDR3, the DNA is TGTGCCAGCAGTGAGATTCGGTTCCAAGAGACCCAGTACTTC. Its translation is CASSEIRFQETQYF.

The rearrangement joins TRBV28 to TRBJ2-2; the D gene is possibly TRBD2 (6 bases). Germline V lookup: CDR1 MDHEN, CDR2 SYDVKM. The CDR3 contains 14 residues. Trimming cost V 10 bases and J 4 bases, with 16 bases left between them. As DNA, the CDR3 is TGTGCCACCAACCGGGACTCCCTCACCGGGGAGCTGTTTTTT. Its protein is CATNRDSLTGELFF.

J is TRBJ2-1 and V is TRBV7-9; the match to TRBD2 covers 9 bases. CDR1 is SEHNR and CDR2 is FQNEAQ in the germline V gene (reference sequence). The CDR3 covers 16 residues. Trimming removed 2 bases from V and 2 bases from J; junction bases left unmatched: 4. The CDR3 sequence: CASSLSGGGAYNEQFF. CDR3 DNA: TGTGCCAGCAGCTTATCCGGCGGGGGGGCCTACAATGAGCAGTTCTTC.

The chain combines TRBV10-3 with TRBJ2-5; TRBD2 aligns across 9 bases. V was pared by 4 bases and J by 1 base, with 4 bases of the junction left unmatched. The V gene's germline CDR1 is ENHRY and CDR2 SYGVKD. This CDR3 comprises 15 residues. The CDR3, as DNA: TGTGCCATCAGTGCTCTAGCGGGGACCCAAGAGACCCAGTACTTC. The encoded protein is CAISALAGTQETQYF.

The rearrangement joins TRBV29-1 to TRBJ2-3; a weak D match, TRBD2 (5 bases). This CDR3 is built from 13 residues. Germline V gene lookup returns CDR1 SQVTM and CDR2 ANQGSEA. V was clipped by 6 bases and J by 4 bases, with 14 bases between them. For the CDR3, the DNA is TGCAGCGTCCCAGCGGTTGGGGCAGATACGCAGTATTTT. Its protein product is CSVPAVGADTQYF.

The chain carries TRBV15 and TRBJ1-2, with unresolved D. CDR1 and CDR2 from the germline V gene are LNHNV and YYDKDF (reference sequence). The V end was cut by 0 bases, the J end by 5 bases, with 10 bases between. The CDR3 consists of 14 residues. Here the CDR3 reads CATSRDRTVYGYTF. As DNA, the CDR3 is TGTGCCACCAGCAGAGATAGGACGGTTTATGGCTACACCTTC.

J is TRBJ1-5 and V is TRBV19; TRBD1 agrees at 7 bases. The V gene's germline CDR1 is LNHDA and CDR2 SQIVND (reference sequence). Trimming at V came to 3 bases and at J to 5 bases, leaving 7 bases not matched to a gene. The CDR3 runs to 15 residues. The CDR3 here is CASSILGGVDQPQHF. CDR3 bases: TGTGCCAGTAGTATCTTAGGGGGCGTCGATCAGCCCCAGCATTTT. The full variable domain, with the rest looked up from reference TRBV19 and TRBJ1-5, is DGGITQSPKYLFRKEGQNVTLSCEQNLNHDAMYWYRQDPGQGLRLIYYSQIVNDFQKGDIAEGYSVSREKKESFPLTVTSAQKNPTAFYLCASSILGGVDQPQHFGDGTRLSIL.

The genes are TRBV28 and TRBJ1-2; 7 bases match TRBD1. Looked up from germline, CDR1 is MDHEN and CDR2 is SYDVKM. The V gene end was trimmed by 5 bases and the J gene end by 5 bases; junction bases not matched to a gene: 14. This CDR3 region has 16 residues. The CDR3 loop reads CASSPANRGPLYGYTF. The CDR3, as DNA: TGTGCCAGCAGTCCTGCTAACAGGGGCCCCCTTTATGGCTACACCTTC.

V usage is TRBV15 and J usage is TRBJ2-1; 10 bases fit TRBD2. The germline V gene encodes CDR1 LNHNV and CDR2 YYDKDF (reference sequence). V was clipped by 5 bases and J by 9 bases; unmatched bases: 13. The CDR3 runs 16 residues. The DNA for the CDR3 is TGTGCCACCAGCGATTGGGGAGCGGGAGGGCCCCGTGAGCAGTTCTTC. Translation gives CATSDWGAGGPREQFF.

This rearrangement joins TRBV10-1 to TRBJ2-3, with 11 positions matching TRBD2. J lost 3 bases, V lost 0 bases, and 8 bases had no gene match. This CDR3 is built from 18 residues. Germline values: CDR1 WNHNN, CDR2 SYGVQD (reference sequence). CDR3 nucleotides: TGCGCCAGCAGTGAGTCGTTAGCGGGGGGGCCGGTGACAGATACGCAGTATTTT. This codes for CASSESLAGGPVTDTQYF.

V usage is TRBV4-3 and J usage is TRBJ1-6; D uncertain. This CDR3 contains 16 residues. V was trimmed by 4 bases and J by 6 bases, leaving 16 bases between them. The germline V gene has CDR1 LGHNA and CDR2 YSLEER. The CDR3 protein is CASSLQREVGNSPLHF. The CDR3 nucleotides read TGCGCCAGCAGCCTCCAACGGGAAGTCGGTAATTCACCCCTCCACTTT.

The genes are TRBV11-3 and TRBJ2-5, with D possibly matching TRBD1 (5 bases). Germline CDR1 reads SGHNT; CDR2 reads YENEEA. This CDR3 is built from 15 residues. With 1 base removed from V and 4 bases from J, the gap between germline ends came to 13 bases. CDR3 amino acids: CASSLGQITGETQYF. The CDR3 nucleotides read TGTGCCAGCAGCTTAGGACAGATAACAGGAGAGACCCAGTACTTC.

This chain connects TRBV21-1 to TRBJ2-7; TRBD2, as called in the table, went unchecked against the DNA. TRBV21-1 is classified as a pseudogene. The CDR3 loop spans 15 amino acids. The chain's CDR3 is CASSRRILRFYEQYF. CDR3 nucleotide sequence: TGTGCCAGCAGCAGGAGGATCCTCCGATTTTACGAGCAGTACTTC.

The rearrangement uses TRBV13 and TRBJ1-4, with a possible D match to TRBD1 (6 bases). The V end lost 0 bases, the J end lost 8 bases, and 10 bases lay between the germline ends. CDR3 size: 14 residues. The germline gives CDR1 PRHDT, CDR2 FYEKMQ (reference sequence). The CDR3 nucleotides read TGTGCCAGCAGCTTAGGGGGGGCTGGCGAAAAACTGTTTTTT. Its translation: CASSLGGAGEKLFF.

The CDR3 DNA reads TGTGCTAGTGGTCCCAGGGGTGAAGACTATGGCTACACCTTC. Protein: CASGPRGEDYGYTF. This chain uses TRBV12-5 with TRBJ1-2, with D possibly TRBD1 on 6 matching bases. The CDR3 covers 14 residues. Germline CDR1 is LGHNT and CDR2 is FRNRAP. The ends were cut back, 5 bases at V and 3 bases at J, with 13 bases in the middle.

This chain uses TRBV5-1 with TRBJ2-7; 8 bases agree with TRBD1. Unmatched junction bases numbered 5, after V lost 1 base and J lost 8 bases. The CDR3 runs 13 residues. Germline values: CDR1 SGHRS, CDR2 YFSETQ. DNA of the CDR3: TGCGCCAGCAGCTTGACTCAGGGGGCACAGCAGTACTTC. This translates into CASSLTQGAQQYF.

There are many counts of this clone. Here the CDR3 DNA reads TGCGCCAGCAGTTCTCAGAGGACTAGCGGGGGCACCGGGGAGCTGTTTTTT. It translates to CASSSQRTSGGTGELFF. This sequence joins TRBV4-1 and TRBJ2-2; TRBD2 matches 13 bases. V lost 6 bases, J lost 4 bases, and 8 bases stayed unmatched. The CDR3 contains 17 residues. Germline CDR1 is MGHRA and CDR2 is YSYEKL.

This clone was counted once. V usage is TRBV9 and J usage is TRBJ1-4; D call uncertain. Germline lookup yields CDR1 SGDLS and CDR2 YYNGEE. V was pared by 4 bases and J by 2 bases, with 12 bases between. The CDR3 is 15 amino acids. CDR3 region: CASSPKGQTNEKLFF. The CDR3, as DNA: TGTGCCAGCAGCCCAAAAGGTCAGACTAATGAAAAACTGTTTTTT.